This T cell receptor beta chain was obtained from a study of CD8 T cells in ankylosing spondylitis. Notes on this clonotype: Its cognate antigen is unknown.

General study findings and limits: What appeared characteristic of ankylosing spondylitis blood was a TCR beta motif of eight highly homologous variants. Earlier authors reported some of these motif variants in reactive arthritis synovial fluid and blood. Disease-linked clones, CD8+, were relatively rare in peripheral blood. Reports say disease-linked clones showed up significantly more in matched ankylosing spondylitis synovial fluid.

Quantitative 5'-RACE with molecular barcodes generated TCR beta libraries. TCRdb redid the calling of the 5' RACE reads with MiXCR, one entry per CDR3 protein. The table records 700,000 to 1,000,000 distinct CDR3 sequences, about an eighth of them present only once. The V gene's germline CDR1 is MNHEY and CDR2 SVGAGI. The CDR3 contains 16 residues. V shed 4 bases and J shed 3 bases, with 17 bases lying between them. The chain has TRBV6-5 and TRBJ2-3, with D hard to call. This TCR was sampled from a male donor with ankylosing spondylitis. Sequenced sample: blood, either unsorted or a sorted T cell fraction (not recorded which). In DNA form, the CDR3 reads TGTGCCAGCAGTTTATCAGTGGTGCTTGCGACAGATACGCAGTATTTT. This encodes CASSLSVVLATDTQYF.